The 4 T cell receptor beta chains given below trace back to one sample, sequenced in a study of human T cells and chemical hapten exposure. TCRdb processed the RACE reads anew with MiXCR; each CDR3 protein has one entry. Among some 45,000 distinct CDR3 sequences, less than 4.5% were seen once, and the ten largest hold under 7%. Time point: healthy volunteer bleed at 2 weeks. RNA extraction used unfractionated whole blood as the source of total RNA. Sequenced input: whole blood. The receptors here all came from a human donor in good health. Some clones in this sample may be carry-over from other donors' samples.

The chain uses TRBV6-5 and TRBJ2-7; 9 nucleotides match TRBD2. Germline V gives CDR1 MNHEY, CDR2 SVGAGI. The CDR3 has 15 residues. Germline trimming cut 6 bases from V and 4 bases from J; bases unmatched to any gene: 10. CDR3 protein: CASRRGGLFLYEQYF. The CDR3 coding sequence is TGTGCCAGCAGGCGGGGGGGGCTGTTTCTTTACGAGCAGTACTTC.

A few counts support this clonotype. The genes are TRBV2 and TRBJ1-2, with D unclear. The germline CDR1 and CDR2 sequences are SNHLY and FYNNEI. CDR3 length: 13 residues. V gave up 11 bases and J gave up 7 bases, with 20 bases separating them. CDR3 in DNA: TGTGCCGGGGTTGGAGCGCGACGGCGTGGCTACACCTTC. Translation: CAGVGARRRGYTF.

The table lists this clonotype with many counts. The gene calls are TRBV12-3 or TRBV12-4 and TRBJ1-2; the D is unclear. This CDR3 region has 12 residues. Trimming stripped 3 bases from V and 2 bases from J, with 4 bases between. The CDR3 reads CASSFGNYGYTF. The CDR3, as DNA: TGTGCCAGCAGTTTTGGGAACTATGGCTACACCTTC.

There are many counts of this clonotype. The chain has TRBV12-3 or TRBV12-4 and TRBJ2-2; TRBD1 matches 10 bases. V shed 5 bases and J 7 bases; nucleotides not matched to a gene: 1. The length of the CDR3 is 13 residues. For the CDR3, the DNA is TGTGCCAGCAGTGGACAGGGGGACGGGGAGCTGTTTTTT. Translation: CASSGQGDGELFF.